The TCR beta chain described here comes from a study of blood T cell repertoires in COVID-19. At the level of the study: Samples representing acute and convalescent COVID-19 were sourced from the United States, Italy and Spain.

TCRdb's copy holds only in-frame clones and misses some; the assay was immunoSEQ multiplex PCR. The data hold about 200,000 clones, with around 85% observed a single time. Participant age was roughly 18 to 100 years, and participants resided in roughly 25 US areas. The germline V gene has CDR1 MDHEN and CDR2 SYDVKM. With V trimmed by 4 bases and J by 2 bases, 7 bases remained unmatched. CDR3 length: 15 amino acids. The sequence derives from a man aged 35 to 55 who had recovered from COVID-19. The chain links TRBV28 to TRBJ2-7; 8 positions agree with TRBD2. What was sequenced was PBMCs or T cells enriched from blood (not recorded which). CDR3 sequence (DNA): TGTGCCAGCAGTTCTCCCACTAGCGGCACCTACGAGCAGTACTTC. This encodes CASSSPTSGTYEQYF. Drawing the rest from reference TRBV28 and TRBJ2-7, the complete variable domain is DVKVTQSSRYLVKRTGEKVFLECVQDMDHENMFWYRQDPGLGLRLIYFSYDVKMKEKGDIPEGYSVSREKKERFSLILESASTNQTSMYLCASSSPTSGTYEQYFGPGTRLTVT.